A selection of T cell receptor beta chains follows, all from one sample in a study of Graves' ophthalmopathy and Graves' hyperthyroidism. One entry per CDR3 protein results from TCRdb running MiXCR on the multiplex PCR reads. The sample records some 350,000 distinct CDR3 sequences, 17% being singletons. Specimen: peripheral blood. These receptors came from an adult woman with stable Graves' hyperthyroidism. Both conserved end residues are part of each CDR3. The order of the fields is J gene, clone size, V gene, CDR3 protein. Clone size is given for some rows only: seen once, a few or many times, or a class if the clone is expanded.

J: TRBJ2-7; size: NA; V: TRBV7-8; CDR3: CASSLGLETYEQYF
J: TRBJ2-7; size: NA; V: TRBV15; CDR3: CATSMGPSDEQYF
J: TRBJ1-1; size: many; V: TRBV12-3/TRBV12-4; CDR3: CASSFQNTEAFF
J: TRBJ2-7; size: many; V: TRBV24-1; CDR3: CATSGSAAYEQYF
J: TRBJ2-3; size: many; V: TRBV6-2/TRBV6-3; CDR3: CASSKYPGTTGSKDTQYF
J: TRBJ2-1; size: NA; V: TRBV4-1; CDR3: CASSHPGGEQFF
J: TRBJ1-6; size: NA; V: TRBV30; CDR3: CAWTGTESSPLHF
J: TRBJ2-2; size: many; V: TRBV7-3; CDR3: CASSLTGSTTGELFF
J: TRBJ2-7; size: many; V: TRBV12-5; CDR3: CASGLPLPGEQYF
J: TRBJ2-5; size: NA; V: TRBV20-1; CDR3: CSAREWGLAGHQETQYF
J: TRBJ1-2; size: once; V: TRBV6-1; CDR3: CASRSLQVGYGYTF
J: TRBJ2-7; size: many; V: TRBV6-2/TRBV6-3; CDR3: CASSQRHARFEQYF
J: TRBJ1-1; size: NA; V: TRBV29-1; CDR3: CSGGQTNTEAFF
J: TRBJ1-5; size: once; V: TRBV29-1; CDR3: CSVAENGNQPQHF
J: TRBJ1-1; size: many; V: TRBV7-9; CDR3: CASSLELGATEAFF
J: TRBJ2-2; size: many; V: TRBV12-3/TRBV12-4; CDR3: CASSLSGSGELFF
J: TRBJ2-5; size: NA; V: TRBV28; CDR3: CASSSYRGRETQYF
J: TRBJ2-3; size: NA; V: TRBV13; CDR3: CASSLADRDGQDTQYF
J: TRBJ2-7; size: many; V: TRBV11-2; CDR3: CASSLVGLEISYEQYF
J: TRBJ2-7; size: NA; V: TRBV5-1; CDR3: CACSMTSGSYEQYF
J: TRBJ1-1; size: many; V: TRBV7-8; CDR3: CASSIVIDTEAFF
J: TRBJ1-2; size: many; V: TRBV24-1; CDR3: CATSDPGQPNYGYTF
J: TRBJ2-3; size: many; V: TRBV28; CDR3: CASSGDTDTQYF
J: TRBJ1-1; size: many; V: TRBV15; CDR3: CATSTPIALTEAFF
J: TRBJ2-5; size: many; V: TRBV20-1; CDR3: CSATLAGETQYF
J: TRBJ2-7; size: NA; V: TRBV12-3/TRBV12-4; CDR3: CASSFSQSYEQYF
J: TRBJ1-1; size: NA; V: TRBV5-1; CDR3: CASSKYTGFGKSIFF
J: TRBJ2-7; size: NA; V: TRBV5-5; CDR3: CASSSQIGYEQYF
J: TRBJ2-7; size: many; V: TRBV27; CDR3: CASSNSGRAYEQYF
J: TRBJ1-2; size: NA; V: TRBV5-5; CDR3: CASSGGGSAPYGYTF
J: TRBJ2-2; size: many; V: TRBV5-1; CDR3: CASSPTSDTGELFF
J: TRBJ2-5; size: many; V: TRBV7-8; CDR3: CASWDKGLPQETQYF
J: TRBJ1-1; size: many; V: TRBV6-6; CDR3: CASSSAGAGRNTEAFF
J: TRBJ2-7; size: few; V: TRBV9; CDR3: CASSEGTLAGGYEQYF
J: TRBJ2-7; size: many; V: TRBV4-1; CDR3: CASSHIPTGDYEQYF
J: TRBJ2-7; size: many; V: TRBV28; CDR3: CASSFTAPEQYF
J: TRBJ2-5; size: many; V: TRBV20-1; CDR3: CSARGWEAGLQETQYF
J: TRBJ1-1; size: few; V: TRBV5-1; CDR3: CASRAGLQNTEAFF
J: TRBJ1-5; size: many; V: TRBV12-3/TRBV12-4; CDR3: CASSLDRRAAQRDQPQHF
J: TRBJ2-5; size: many; V: TRBV30; CDR3: CAWSVATTYQETQYF
J: TRBJ1-2; size: many; V: TRBV14; CDR3: CASSRRQGMNYGYTF
J: TRBJ1-2; size: NA; V: TRBV19; CDR3: CASRNRQWDYGYTF